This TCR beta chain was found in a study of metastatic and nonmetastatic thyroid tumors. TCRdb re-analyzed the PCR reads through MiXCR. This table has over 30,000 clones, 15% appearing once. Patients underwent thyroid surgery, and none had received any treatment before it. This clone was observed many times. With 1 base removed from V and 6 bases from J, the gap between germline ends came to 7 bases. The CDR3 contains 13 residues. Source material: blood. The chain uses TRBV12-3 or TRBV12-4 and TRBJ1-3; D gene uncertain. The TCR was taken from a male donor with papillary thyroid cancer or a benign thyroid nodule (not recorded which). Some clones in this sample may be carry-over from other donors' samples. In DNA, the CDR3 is TGTGCCAGCAGTTTAGAGTTCGAAAACACCATATATTTT. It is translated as CASSLEFENTIYF.